This passage covers 5 T cell receptor beta chains from one sample sequenced in a study of blood T cell repertoires in COVID-19. The assay was immunoSEQ multiplex PCR, and TCRdb's table has in-frame clones only and misses some. The table shows 200,000 to 300,000 clones, with approximately 85% occurring only once. Sequenced: peripheral blood. These receptors came from a man over 45 with COVID-19, enrolled during active disease.

The CDR3 protein is CASSWARGYSPLHF. The DNA of the CDR3 is TGTGCCAGCAGTTGGGCCAGGGGTTATTCACCCCTCCACTTT. V is TRBV27 and J is TRBJ1-6; perhaps TRBD1 as D (6 bases). The CDR3 is made up of 14 amino acids. V was cut by 4 bases and J by 8 bases, with 12 bases left in between. From germline, CDR1 is MNHEY and CDR2 SMNVEV (reference sequence).

This clone appeared many times. This specimen includes other DNA sequences encoding the same CDR3. This rearrangement joins TRBV6-4 to TRBJ2-3; TRBD2 aligns across 8 bases. Germline loops: CDR1 MRHNA, CDR2 SNTAGT. There are 15 residues in the CDR3. V gave up 0 bases and J gave up 1 base; unmatched junction bases: 0. The CDR3 region has the DNA TGTGCCAGCAGTGACTCGCGGGGGGGCACAGATACGCAGTATTTT. As protein: CASSDSRGGTDTQYF.

The V gene is TRBV11-1, the J gene TRBJ2-7, with 7 bases aligning to TRBD1. The CDR3 extends over 15 amino acids. CDR1 SGHAT and CDR2 FQDESV come from the germline V gene (reference sequence). V shed 1 base and J 1 base; nucleotides not matched to a gene: 4. The CDR3 DNA sequence: TGTGCCAGCAGCTTAGGGGTGACAGGGTCCTACGAGCAGTACTTC. It encodes CASSLGVTGSYEQYF.

The gene calls are TRBV28 and TRBJ1-1, with TRBD1 as a possible D gene (5 bases). V was clipped by 2 bases and J by 0 bases, with 13 bases between them. The CDR3 runs to 16 residues. Germline loops: CDR1 MDHEN, CDR2 SYDVKM. DNA of the CDR3: TGTGCCAGCAGTTTACAGACAGCACAAATGAACACTGAAGCTTTCTTT. The encoded protein is CASSLQTAQMNTEAFF.

The rearrangement links TRBV6-2 or TRBV6-3 to TRBJ1-1; D is unresolved. Looked up from germline, CDR1 is MNHEY and CDR2 is SVGEGT. The CDR3 runs 15 residues. V was cut by 0 bases and J by 0 bases, with 8 bases left in between. CDR3 DNA sequence: TGTGCCAGCAGTTACTCGGGCGGGATGAACACTGAAGCTTTCTTT. The encoded protein is CASSYSGGMNTEAFF.